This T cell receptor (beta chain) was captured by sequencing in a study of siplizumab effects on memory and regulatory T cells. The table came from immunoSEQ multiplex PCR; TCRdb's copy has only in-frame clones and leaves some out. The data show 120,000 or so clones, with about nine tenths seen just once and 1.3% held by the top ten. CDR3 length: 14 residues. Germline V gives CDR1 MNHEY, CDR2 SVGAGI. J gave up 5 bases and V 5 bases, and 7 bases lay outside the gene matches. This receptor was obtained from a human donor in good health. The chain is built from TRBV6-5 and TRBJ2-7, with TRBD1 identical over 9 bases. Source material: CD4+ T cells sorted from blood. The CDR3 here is CASSDWGQGNEQYF. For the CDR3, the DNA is TGTGCCAGCAGTGACTGGGGACAGGGAAACGAGCAGTACTTC.